This TCR beta chain was retrieved from a study of blood T cells in healthy people across ages. The CDR3 runs 15 residues. Germline CDR1 ENHRY, CDR2 SYGVKD. The V gene end was trimmed by 11 bases and the J gene end by 8 bases; junction bases not matched to a gene: 20. A second 7 to 11 cycle PCR used barcoded and J-beta primers. TCRdb passed the 5' RACE reads through MiXCR, listing each CDR3 protein once. The table lists 750,000 to 850,000 distinct CDR3 sequences, just under 25% of them singletons. In addition, the sample was reused for a study of T cells of mothers and their children.

What was sequenced was blood. This TCR was recovered from a boy aged 5-17 years in good health. V usage is TRBV10-3 and J usage is TRBJ1-2; TRBD1 matches 7 bases. The CDR3 DNA reads as TGTGCCGTAGCCTTCCAAGGGCCGCAGGGGGGAGGCTACACCTTC. Protein product: CAVAFQGPQGGGYTF.